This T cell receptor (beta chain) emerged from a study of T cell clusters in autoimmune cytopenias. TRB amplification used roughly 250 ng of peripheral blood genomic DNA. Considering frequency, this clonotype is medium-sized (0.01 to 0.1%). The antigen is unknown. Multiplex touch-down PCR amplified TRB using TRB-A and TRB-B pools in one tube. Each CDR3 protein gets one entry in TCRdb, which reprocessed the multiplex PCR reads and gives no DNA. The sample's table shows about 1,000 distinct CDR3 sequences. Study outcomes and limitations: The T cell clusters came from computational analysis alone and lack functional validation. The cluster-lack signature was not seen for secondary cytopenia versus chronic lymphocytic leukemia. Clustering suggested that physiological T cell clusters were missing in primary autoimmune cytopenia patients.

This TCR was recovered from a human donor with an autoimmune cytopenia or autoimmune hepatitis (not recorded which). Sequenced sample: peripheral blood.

This CDR3 reads CASSPVGRDQPQHF. This chain uses TRBV18 with TRBJ1-5. The germline V gene encodes CDR1 KGHSH and CDR2 LQKENI. CDR3 size: 14 residues.